This entry describes one TCR beta chain. The antigen is undetermined. Since all of the isolated RNA was reverse transcribed, expressed TCRB transcripts were what got sequenced. Clones were read by immunoSEQ multiplex PCR, and TCRdb kept only the in-frame ones, dropping some. This sample carries around 280,000 clones, about 7.8% of them seen once, and the ten largest clones take 1%. The data are from a study of beta chain features in type 1 diabetes. Overall study findings and caveats: Compared with healthy donors, patients appeared to share more similar naive, central memory and regulatory TCRB repertoires.

One heparinised blood draw, averaging roughly 0.12 L, came from each donor. The CDR3 totals 14 residues. The germline V and J ends were trimmed by 4 bases and 2 bases, with 11 bases remaining between them. Looked up from germline, CDR1 is SNHLY and CDR2 is FYNNEI. This sequence was found in a woman in her late teens or twenties in good health. The V gene is TRBV2, the J gene TRBJ2-5; possibly TRBD2 for D (6 bases). What was sequenced was central memory CD4+ T cells from blood. CDR3 residues: CASSGGLEQETQYF. The CDR3 bases are TGTGCCAGCAGTGGGGGACTCGAACAAGAGACCCAGTACTTC.